The subject of this entry is one T cell receptor beta chain. The antigen remains unidentified. This entry belongs to a study of cytomegalovirus exposure and HLA in healthy donors. Notes on the study in general: The productive fraction for most TCR beta V segments was about 87% or about 30% in an earlier analysis. Several of the most significant clusters appeared, in a later analysis, to be linked to common viral pathogens. Researchers catalogued approximately 170 TCR beta chains as cytomegalovirus-associated.

When sampled, the donors appeared nominally healthy, though they likely had unrecorded immune exposures. CDR1 is SGHRS, CDR2 YFSETQ, per germline. The CDR3 consists of 16 residues. With 3 bases clipped from V and 6 bases from J, the junction kept 6 bases outside the gene matches. PCR used 60 Vbeta primers and 13 Jbeta primers. Clones were read by immunoSEQ multiplex PCR, and TCRdb kept only the in-frame ones, dropping some. The data hold 150,000 to 200,000 clones, with around three quarters observed a single time. The rearrangement uses TRBV5-1 and TRBJ2-3, with TRBD2 identical over 14 bases. The clonotype comes from a woman between 25 and 40 years old in good health and CMV-seropositive. The specimen sequenced was PBMCs. The CDR3 sequence: CASSSRLAGGSDTQYF. In nucleotides, the CDR3 is TGCGCCAGCAGCTCCCGACTAGCGGGGGGGAGCGATACGCAGTATTTT.